These 8 T cell receptor beta chains were sequenced from one sample in a study of T cells in Graves' hyperthyroidism and ophthalmopathy. Template material for amplifying TCR beta CDR3 regions consisted of RNA transcripts. Carried out on the TCR CDR3, a first-round RT-PCR used the HTBI primer set. From the multiplex PCR reads, TCRdb called clonotypes with MiXCR, one entry per CDR3 protein. This sample has a few hundred thousand distinct CDR3 sequences, with 15% to 18% found just once. The sequenced material came from blood. The receptors derive from a woman in her 30s with Graves' hyperthyroidism.

The chain joins TRBV5-4 to TRBJ2-7; D might be TRBD1 (6 bases). Per germline, CDR1 SGHNT and CDR2 YYREEE (reference sequence). Deletions cut 4 bases from V and 4 bases from J, with 15 bases between. The CDR3 covers 14 residues. The CDR3 bases are TGTGCCAGCAGCCCAGAAGGGACATATTACGAGCAGTACTTC. Residues: CASSPEGTYYEQYF. Using reference TRBV5-4 and TRBJ2-7 for the parts outside the CDR3, the full variable domain is ETGVTQSPTHLIKTRGQQVTLRCSSQSGHNTVSWYQQALGQGPQFIFQYYREEENGRGNFPPRFSGLQFPNYSSELNVNALELDDSALYLCASSPEGTYYEQYFGPGTRLTVT.

Only a few counts were recorded for this clonotype. The rearrangement uses TRBV24-1 and TRBJ2-2; D gene ambiguous. The CDR3 is made up of 14 amino acids. CDR1 and CDR2 from the germline V gene are KGHDR and SFDVKD. Trimming left V 5 bases short and J 3 bases short, with 9 bases between. The CDR3 protein is CATSGTKDTGELFF. For the CDR3, the DNA is TGTGCCACCAGTGGGACGAAAGACACCGGGGAGCTGTTTTTT.

This chain uses TRBV12-3 or TRBV12-4 with TRBJ1-1, with D possibly matching TRBD1 (5 bases). This CDR3 spans 14 amino acids. Trimming left V 8 bases short and J 4 bases short, with 17 bases between. The CDR3 spells CASASPGLTTEAFF. The CDR3 DNA sequence: TGTGCCAGCGCTTCCCCAGGGTTAACCACTGAAGCTTTCTTT.

For this clonotype: One base away lies a much larger clone, so this may be a sequencing read error. The gene calls are TRBV6-2 or TRBV6-3 and TRBJ2-2; 9 positions match TRBD1. Per the germline V gene, CDR1 is MNHEY and CDR2 is SVGEGT. The CDR3 consists of 18 residues. For the CDR3, the DNA is TGTGCCAGCAGTTACTTAAGGTTACGGGACAGGGAAACCGGGGAGCTGGTTTTT. Amino acid sequence: CASSYLRLRDRETGELVF.

A few counts support this clonotype. It may be a read error: a sequence one base away is much more abundant. As the CDR3 is not closed by the conserved phenylalanine or tryptophan, this likely results from a read error. The chain combines TRBV7-2 with TRBJ1-1; D remains unclear. CDR1 SGHTA and CDR2 FQGNSA come from the germline V gene. The germline V and J ends were trimmed by 0 bases and 1 base, with 6 bases remaining between them. The CDR3 is 14 amino acids. For the CDR3, the DNA is TGTGCCAGCAGCTTAGCGCGGGGGAACACTGAAGCTTTCTCT. This encodes CASSLARGNTEAFS.

This clonotype occurred many times. The chain combines TRBV27 with TRBJ2-7; no firm D call. The V end was cut by 2 bases, the J end by 5 bases, with 13 bases between. In germline, CDR1 is MNHEY, CDR2 SMNVEV (reference sequence). This CDR3 is built from 14 residues. The CDR3 is CASSLRGGHNEQYF. The CDR3 DNA is TGTGCCAGCAGTTTACGAGGCGGTCATAACGAGCAGTACTTC.

In this sample, this clonotype turned up a few times. The rearrangement links TRBV6-2 or TRBV6-3 to TRBJ2-7; 7 bases match TRBD2. Trimming removed 7 bases from V and 0 bases from J; junction bases left unmatched: 15. This CDR3 is built from 17 residues. CDR1 and CDR2 from the germline V gene are MNHEY and SVGEGT. CDR3 sequence reads: CASTSLRLARTSYEQYF. The CDR3, as DNA: TGTGCCAGCACCAGCCTCCGACTAGCCCGTACCTCCTACGAGCAGTACTTC.

The chain recombines TRBV7-9 with TRBJ1-2, with a possible D match to TRBD1 (5 bases). CDR1 is SEHNR, CDR2 FQNEAQ, per germline (reference sequence). The CDR3 length is 13 residues. The V gene lost 1 base and the J gene lost 6 bases, with 9 bases spanning the gap. In nucleotides, the CDR3 is TGTGCCAGCAGCTTAGTAGGGGCCGATGGCTACACCTTC. Translation gives CASSLVGADGYTF.